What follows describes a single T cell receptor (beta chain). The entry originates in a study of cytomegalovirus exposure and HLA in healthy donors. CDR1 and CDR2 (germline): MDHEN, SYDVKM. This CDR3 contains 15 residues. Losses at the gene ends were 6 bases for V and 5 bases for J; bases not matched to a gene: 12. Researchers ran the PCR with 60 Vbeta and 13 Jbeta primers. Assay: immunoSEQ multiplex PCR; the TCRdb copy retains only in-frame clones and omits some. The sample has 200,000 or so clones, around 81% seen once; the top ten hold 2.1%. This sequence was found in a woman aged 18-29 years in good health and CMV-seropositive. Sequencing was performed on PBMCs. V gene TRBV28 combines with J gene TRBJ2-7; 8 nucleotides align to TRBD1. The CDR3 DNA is TGTGCCAGCAGACCCACGACGCAGGGGGCCCACGAGCAGTACTTC. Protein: CASRPTTQGAHEQYF.